This T cell receptor (beta chain) comes out of a study of cytomegalovirus exposure and HLA in healthy donors. Amplification used 60 Vbeta primers and 13 Jbeta primers. Data came from immunoSEQ multiplex PCR; TCRdb stores just in-frame clones and leaves some out. The table shows over 150,000 clones, with 75% to 90% occurring only once. The CDR3 length is 15 residues. Looked up from germline, CDR1 is SGHRS and CDR2 is YFSETQ. Trimming removed 1 base from V and 2 bases from J, with 10 bases in between. As concerns this clone: The antigen is undetermined.

General study results and limits: Under in vitro conditions, a few CMV-associated chains were confirmed as specific for CMV antigens. TCR beta sequences numbering around 15,000 were associated with HLA alleles at 0.05 false discovery rate in a later analysis. Available immune exposure information was restricted to CMV serostatus only. Reportedly, cytomegalovirus status was diagnosed with high sensitivity and specificity.

The chain combines TRBV5-1 with TRBJ1-5; D unresolved. The sequencing input was PBMCs. This sequence was found in a human donor in good health. CDR3 residues: CASSLLGGGNQPQHF. The CDR3 DNA reads as TGCGCCAGCAGCTTGTTGGGCGGGGGCAATCAGCCCCAGCATTTT.